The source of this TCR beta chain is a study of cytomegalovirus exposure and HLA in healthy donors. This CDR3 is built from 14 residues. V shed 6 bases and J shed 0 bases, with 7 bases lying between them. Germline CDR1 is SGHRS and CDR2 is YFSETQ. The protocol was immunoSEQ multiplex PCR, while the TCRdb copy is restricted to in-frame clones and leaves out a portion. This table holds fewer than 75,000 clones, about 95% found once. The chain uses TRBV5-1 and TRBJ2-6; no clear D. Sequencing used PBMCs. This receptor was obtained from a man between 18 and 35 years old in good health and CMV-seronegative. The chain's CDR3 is CASKIGSGANVLTF. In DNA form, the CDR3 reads TGCGCCAGCAAAATCGGCTCTGGGGCCAACGTCCTGACTTTC.